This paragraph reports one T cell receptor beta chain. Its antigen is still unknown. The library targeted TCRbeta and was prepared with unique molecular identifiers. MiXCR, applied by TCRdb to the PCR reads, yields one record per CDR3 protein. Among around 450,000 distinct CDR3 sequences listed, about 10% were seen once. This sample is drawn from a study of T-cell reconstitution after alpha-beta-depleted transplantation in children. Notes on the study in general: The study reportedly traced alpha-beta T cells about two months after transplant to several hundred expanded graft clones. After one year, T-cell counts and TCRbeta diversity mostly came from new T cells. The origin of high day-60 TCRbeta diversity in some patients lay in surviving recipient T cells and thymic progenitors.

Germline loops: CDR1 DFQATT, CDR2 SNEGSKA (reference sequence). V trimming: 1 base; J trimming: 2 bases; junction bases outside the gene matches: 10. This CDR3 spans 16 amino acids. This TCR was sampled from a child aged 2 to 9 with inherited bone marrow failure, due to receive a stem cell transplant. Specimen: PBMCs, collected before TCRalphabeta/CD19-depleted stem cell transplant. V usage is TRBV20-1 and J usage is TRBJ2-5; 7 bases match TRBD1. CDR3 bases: TGCAGTGCTAGAGGAGACGGGACAGTAGGGCAAGAGACCCAGTACTTC. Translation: CSARGDGTVGQETQYF.